This TCR beta chain comes out of a study of blood T cell repertoires in COVID-19. Only in-frame clones appear in the TCRdb table, and some are missing; sequencing was by immunoSEQ multiplex PCR. The table lists some 220,000 clones, 86% of them singletons. Germline V gene lookup returns CDR1 SGHKS and CDR2 YYEKEE (reference sequence). The CDR3 covers 14 residues. The V gene end was trimmed by 3 bases and the J gene end by 4 bases; junction bases not matched to a gene: 5. The chain carries TRBV5-5 and TRBJ1-2, with 8 nucleotides matching TRBD1. Sequenced input: PBMCs or T cells enriched from blood (not recorded which). The source is a woman between 50 and 59 years old in a cohort exposed to, infected with or recovered from COVID-19 (not recorded which). The CDR3 DNA follows: TGTGCCAGCAGCTGGGGACAGGAGGCCTATGGCTACACCTTC. This gives the protein CASSWGQEAYGYTF.